This section outlines one TCR beta chain sequence together with its context. In the authors' methods: Reference gene primer amplification in the assay estimated nucleated cell counts. Some clones are missing from TCRdb's copy, which holds only in-frame ones; the method was immunoSEQ multiplex PCR. V and J calls and clone size come straight from that table; D and trimming were deduced from the DNA. The sample yields approximately 70,000 clones, 90% to 95% seen once. The sample comes from a study of blood T cell repertoires in COVID-19. In germline, CDR1 is MDHEN, CDR2 SYDVKM. The CDR3 has 15 residues. Trimming removed 5 bases from V and 8 bases from J; junction bases left unmatched: 7. Seattle researchers signed up patients amid active infection and tracked them longitudinally.

Sequencing used peripheral blood. The chain is built from TRBV28 and TRBJ2-1; 12 bases align to TRBD2. The TCR was taken from a man aged 35 to 55 with COVID-19, enrolled during active disease. In nucleotides, the CDR3 is TGTGCCAGCAGTCGTTCTAGCGGGGGGGTCGATGAGCAGTTCTTC. This sequence encodes CASSRSSGGVDEQFF.